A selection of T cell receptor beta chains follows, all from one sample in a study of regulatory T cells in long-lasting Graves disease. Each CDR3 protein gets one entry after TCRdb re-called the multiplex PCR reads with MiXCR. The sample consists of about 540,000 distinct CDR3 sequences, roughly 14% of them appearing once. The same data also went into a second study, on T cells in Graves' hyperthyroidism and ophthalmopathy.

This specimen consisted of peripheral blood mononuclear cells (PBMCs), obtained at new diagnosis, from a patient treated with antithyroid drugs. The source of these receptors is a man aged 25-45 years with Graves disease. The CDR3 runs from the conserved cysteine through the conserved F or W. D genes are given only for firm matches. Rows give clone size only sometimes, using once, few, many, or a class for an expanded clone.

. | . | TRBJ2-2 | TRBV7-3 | CASSLFRRGTGELFF | TGTGCCAGCAGCTTATTTAGAAGGGGCACCGGGGAGCTGTTTTTT
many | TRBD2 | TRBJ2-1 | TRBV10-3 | CAISDSGREQFF | TGTGCCATCAGTGATAGCGGGAGAGAGCAGTTCTTC
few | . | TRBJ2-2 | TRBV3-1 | CASSQVLTGELFF | TGTGCCAGCAGCCAAGTCCTTACCGGGGAGCTGTTTTTT
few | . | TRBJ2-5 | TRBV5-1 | CASSLGVSSGQETQYF | TGCGCCAGCAGCTTGGGAGTGAGTAGCGGCCAAGAGACCCAGTACTTC
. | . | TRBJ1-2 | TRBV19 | CASKGVDYGYTF | TGTGCCAGTAAGGGAGTAGATTATGGCTACACCTTC
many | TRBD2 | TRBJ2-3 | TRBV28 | CASRRQGLAGGPVGTDTQYF | TGTGCCAGCAGAAGGCAGGGACTAGCGGGAGGGCCGGTGGGAACAGATACGCAGTATTTT
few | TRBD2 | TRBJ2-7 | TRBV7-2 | CASSLIQRGYEQYF | TGTGCCAGCAGCTTAATCCAGCGGGGGTACGAGCAGTACTTC
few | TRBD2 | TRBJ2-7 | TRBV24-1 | CATSDPTSGNYEQYF | TGTGCCACCAGTGATCCGACTAGCGGGAACTACGAGCAGTACTTC
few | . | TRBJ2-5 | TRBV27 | CASSINPTGKTQYF | TGTGCCAGCTCAATCAACCCCACGGGAAAGACCCAGTACTTC
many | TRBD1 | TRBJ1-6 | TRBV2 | CASSVRTGLNSPLHF | TGTGCCAGCAGTGTCAGGACAGGACTTAATTCACCCCTCCACTTT
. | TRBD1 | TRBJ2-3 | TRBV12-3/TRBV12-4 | CASMGTGADTQYF | TGTGCCAGCATGGGGACAGGGGCGGATACGCAGTATTTT
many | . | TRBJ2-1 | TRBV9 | CASSAPGQMSEQFF | TGTGCCAGCAGCGCGCCGGGACAAATGAGTGAGCAGTTCTTC
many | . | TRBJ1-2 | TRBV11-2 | CASTRQDPRGYTF | TGTGCCAGCACACGACAGGACCCTAGGGGCTACACCTTC
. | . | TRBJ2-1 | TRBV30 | CAWSTEASYEQFF | TGTGCCTGGAGTACAGAGGCCTCCTACGAGCAGTTCTTC
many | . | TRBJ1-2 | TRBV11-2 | CASSLGGGAYGYTF | TGTGCCAGCAGCTTAGGAGGGGGAGCGTATGGCTACACCTTC
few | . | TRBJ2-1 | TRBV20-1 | CSASFSGPYNEQFF | TGCAGTGCTAGTTTTAGCGGACCCTACAATGAGCAGTTCTTC
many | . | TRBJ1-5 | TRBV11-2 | CASSLGTSGAQPQHF | TGTGCCAGCAGCTTAGGGACGTCGGGGGCCCAGCCCCAGCATTTT
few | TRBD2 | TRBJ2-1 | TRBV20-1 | CTFLGGSAPREQFF | TGCACCTTCCTTGGCGGGAGCGCCCCCCGGGAGCAGTTCTTC
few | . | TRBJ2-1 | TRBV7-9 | CASSPGPTRALGEQFF | TGTGCCAGCAGCCCCGGGCCCACCAGGGCCCTCGGTGAGCAGTTCTTC
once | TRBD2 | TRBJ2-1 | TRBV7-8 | CASIMTSGSPNEQFF | TGTGCCAGCATCATGACTAGCGGGAGCCCAAATGAGCAGTTCTTC
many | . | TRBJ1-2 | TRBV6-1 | CASSIQGMNGYTF | TGTGCCAGCAGTATACAGGGAATGAATGGCTACACCTTC
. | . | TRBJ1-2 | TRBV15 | CATSRDQAPRCGYTF | TGTGCCACCAGCAGAGATCAGGCCCCGAGGTGTGGCTACACCTTC
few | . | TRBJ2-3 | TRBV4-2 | CASSQDPPRGQRDTQYF | TGTGCCAGCAGCCAAGATCCCCCTAGAGGTCAGAGAGATACGCAGTATTTT
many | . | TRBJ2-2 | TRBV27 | CASSLFWDTYSNTGELFF | TGTGCCAGCAGTTTATTTTGGGACACCTACTCGAACACCGGGGAGCTGTTTTTT
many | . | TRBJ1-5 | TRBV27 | CASSLKGSGPQHF | TGTGCCAGCAGTTTAAAGGGTAGTGGGCCCCAGCATTTT
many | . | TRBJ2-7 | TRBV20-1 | CSARGPGRAYEQYF | TGCAGTGCTAGGGGGCCGGGACGTGCATACGAGCAGTACTTC
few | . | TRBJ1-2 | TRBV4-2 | CASSQDLEVSYGYTF | TGTGCCAGCAGCCAAGATCTAGAAGTCTCCTATGGCTACACCTTC
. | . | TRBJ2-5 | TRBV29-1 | CSVEGGTDQETQYF | TGCAGCGTTGAAGGTGGAACAGACCAAGAGACCCAGTACTTC
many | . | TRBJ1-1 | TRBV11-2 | CASSVDSRAVEAFF | TGTGCCAGCAGCGTGGACAGCCGGGCCGTTGAAGCTTTCTTT
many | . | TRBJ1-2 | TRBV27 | CASSFGGASGYTF | TGTGCCAGCAGTTTCGGGGGGGCGAGTGGCTACACCTTC
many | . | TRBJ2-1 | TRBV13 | CASSLFGYNEQFF | TGTGCCAGCAGCTTATTTGGCTACAATGAGCAGTTCTTC
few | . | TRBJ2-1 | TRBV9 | CASTLADSYNEQFF | TGTGCCAGCACCTTAGCGGACTCCTACAATGAGCAGTTCTTC
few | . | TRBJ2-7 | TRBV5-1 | CASSLVATSKITYEQYF | TGCGCCAGCAGCTTGGTGGCTACTAGTAAGATCACCTACGAGCAGTACTTC
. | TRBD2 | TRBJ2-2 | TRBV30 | CAWSGGLAGEGGELFF | TGTGCCTGGAGTGGGGGACTAGCGGGAGAAGGAGGGGAGCTGTTTTTT
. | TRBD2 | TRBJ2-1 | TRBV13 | CASSLAETSGYNEQFF | TGCGCCAGCAGCTTGGCGGAGACTAGCGGATACAATGAGCAGTTCTTC
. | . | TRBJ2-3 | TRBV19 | CASSLGFTSTDTQYF | TGTGCCAGTAGTCTAGGCTTTACTAGCACAGATACGCAGTATTTT
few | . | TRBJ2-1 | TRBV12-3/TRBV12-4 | CASSTRRGDEQFF | TGTGCCAGCAGCACCAGGAGAGGGGATGAGCAGTTCTTC
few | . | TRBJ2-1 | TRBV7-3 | CASSSMGEENNEQFF | TGTGCCAGCAGCTCAATGGGAGAGGAGAACAATGAGCAGTTCTTC
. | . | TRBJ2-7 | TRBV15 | CATSRYQEYEQYF | TGTGCCACCAGCAGGTATCAGGAATACGAGCAGTACTTC
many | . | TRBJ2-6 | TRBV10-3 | CAISRQESGANVLTF | TGTGCCATCAGTCGACAAGAATCAGGGGCCAACGTCCTGACTTTC
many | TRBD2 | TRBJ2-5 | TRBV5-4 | CASTPLAGVSGETQYF | TGTGCCAGCACCCCCCTAGCGGGAGTGTCAGGGGAGACCCAGTACTTC
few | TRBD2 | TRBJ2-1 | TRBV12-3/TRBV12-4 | CASSLSASGTPSYNEQFF | TGTGCCAGCAGTTTATCAGCTAGCGGGACACCTTCATACAATGAGCAGTTCTTC
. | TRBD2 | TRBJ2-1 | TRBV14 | CASSHGSGSLYNEQFF | TGTGCCAGCAGCCATGGTAGCGGGAGCCTCTACAATGAGCAGTTCTTC
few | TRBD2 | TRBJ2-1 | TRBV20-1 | CSARQIGEGGYYNEQFF | TGCAGTGCTAGACAAATCGGGGAGGGCGGGTATTACAATGAGCAGTTCTTC
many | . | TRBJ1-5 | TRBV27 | CASSSDSNNQPQHF | TGTGCCAGCAGTTCGGACAGCAACAATCAGCCCCAGCATTTT
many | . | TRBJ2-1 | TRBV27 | CASSGLDSSSYNEQFF | TGTGCCAGCAGTGGACTGGACAGTAGCTCCTACAATGAGCAGTTCTTC
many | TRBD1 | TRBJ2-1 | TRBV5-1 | CASNRDRSHEQFF | TGCGCCAGCAATAGGGACAGATCTCATGAGCAGTTCTTC